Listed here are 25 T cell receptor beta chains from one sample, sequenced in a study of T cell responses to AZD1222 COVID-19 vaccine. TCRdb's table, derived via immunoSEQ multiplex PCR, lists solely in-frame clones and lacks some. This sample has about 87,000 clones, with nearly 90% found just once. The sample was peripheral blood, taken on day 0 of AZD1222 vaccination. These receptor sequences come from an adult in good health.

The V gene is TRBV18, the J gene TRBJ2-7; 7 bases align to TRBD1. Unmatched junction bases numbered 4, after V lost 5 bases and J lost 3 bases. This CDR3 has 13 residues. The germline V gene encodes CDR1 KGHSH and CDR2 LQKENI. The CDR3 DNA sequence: TGTGCCAGCTCAATAGGACAGGACTACGAGCAGTACTTC. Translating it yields CASSIGQDYEQYF.

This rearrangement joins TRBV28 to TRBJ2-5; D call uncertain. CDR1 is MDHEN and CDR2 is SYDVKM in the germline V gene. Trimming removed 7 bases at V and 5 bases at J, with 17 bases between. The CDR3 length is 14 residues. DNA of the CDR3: TGTGCCAGCACCCCCCCGACTGGTTTGGAGACCCAGTACTTC. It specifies CASTPPTGLETQYF.

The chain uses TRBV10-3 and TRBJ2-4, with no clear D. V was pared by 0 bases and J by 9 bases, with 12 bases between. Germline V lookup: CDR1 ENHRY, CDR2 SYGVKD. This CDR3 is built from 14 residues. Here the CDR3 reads CAISESSVSGIQYF. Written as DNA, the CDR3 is TGTGCCATCAGTGAGTCGAGCGTCAGTGGCATTCAGTACTTC.

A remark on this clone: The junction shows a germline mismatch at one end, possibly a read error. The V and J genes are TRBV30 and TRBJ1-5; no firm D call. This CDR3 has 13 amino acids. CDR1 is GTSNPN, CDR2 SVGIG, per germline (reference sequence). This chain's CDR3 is CAWSQVNNHPQHF. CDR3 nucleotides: TGTGCCTGGAGTCAAGTTAATAATCACCCCCAGCATTTT.

CDR3 amino acids: CASSLGPGLGANVLTF. CDR3 DNA: TGTGCCAGCAGCTTAGGTCCAGGGCTCGGGGCCAACGTCCTGACTTTC. The chain combines TRBV11-2 with TRBJ2-6; a weak D match, TRBD1 (5 bases). With 1 base removed from V and 4 bases from J, the gap between germline ends came to 11 bases. Germline V gene lookup returns CDR1 SGHAT and CDR2 FQNNGV. There are 16 residues in the CDR3. Full variable domain (missing parts from reference TRBV11-2 and TRBJ2-6): EAGVAQSPRYKIIEKRQSVAFWCNPISGHATLYWYQQILGQGPKLLIQFQNNGVVDDSQLPKDRFSAERLKGVDSTLKIQPAKLEDSAVYLCASSLGPGLGANVLTFGAGSRLTVL.

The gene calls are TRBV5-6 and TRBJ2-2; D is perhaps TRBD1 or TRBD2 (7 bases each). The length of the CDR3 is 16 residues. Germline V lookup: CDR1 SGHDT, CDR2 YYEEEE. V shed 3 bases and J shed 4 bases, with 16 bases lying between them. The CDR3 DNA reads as TGTGCCAGCAGCTCCTGGACAGGCGGGAGCACCGGGGAGCTGTTTTTT. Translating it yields CASSSWTGGSTGELFF.

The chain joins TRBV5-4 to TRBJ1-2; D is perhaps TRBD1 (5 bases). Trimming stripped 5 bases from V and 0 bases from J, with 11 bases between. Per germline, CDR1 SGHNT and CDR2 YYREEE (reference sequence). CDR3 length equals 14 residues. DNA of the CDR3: TGTGCCAGCAGTGGCGGGGGTGCTAACTATGGCTACACCTTC. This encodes CASSGGGANYGYTF.

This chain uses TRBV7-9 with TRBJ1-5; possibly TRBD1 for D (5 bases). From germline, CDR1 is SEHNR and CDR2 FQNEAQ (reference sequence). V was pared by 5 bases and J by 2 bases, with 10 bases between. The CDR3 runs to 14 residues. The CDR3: CASSPGGGNQPQHF. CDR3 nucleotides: TGTGCCAGCAGCCCCGGGGGTGGCAATCAGCCCCAGCATTTT.

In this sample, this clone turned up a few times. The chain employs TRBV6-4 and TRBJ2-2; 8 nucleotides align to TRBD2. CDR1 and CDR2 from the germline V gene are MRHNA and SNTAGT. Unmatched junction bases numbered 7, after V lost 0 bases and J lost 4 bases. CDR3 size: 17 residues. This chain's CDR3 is CASSDSVRGASTGELFF. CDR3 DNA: TGTGCCAGCAGTGACTCGGTGCGGGGGGCGAGCACCGGGGAGCTGTTTTTT.

The CDR3 sequence is CATSDLWGPETQYF. The CDR3 region has the DNA TGTGCCACCAGTGATTTGTGGGGGCCGGAGACCCAGTACTTC. This chain links TRBV24-1 with TRBJ2-5, with D possibly being TRBD1 (6 bases). The CDR3 consists of 14 residues. The germline gives CDR1 KGHDR, CDR2 SFDVKD. V dropped 0 bases and J dropped 5 bases, with 9 bases sitting between them.

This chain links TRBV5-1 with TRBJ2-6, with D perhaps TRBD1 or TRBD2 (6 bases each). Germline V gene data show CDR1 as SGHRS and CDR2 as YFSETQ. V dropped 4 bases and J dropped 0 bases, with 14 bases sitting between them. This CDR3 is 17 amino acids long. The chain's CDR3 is CASSPMGGISGANVLTF. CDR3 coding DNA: TGCGCCAGCAGCCCGATGGGGGGCATCTCTGGGGCCAACGTCCTGACTTTC.

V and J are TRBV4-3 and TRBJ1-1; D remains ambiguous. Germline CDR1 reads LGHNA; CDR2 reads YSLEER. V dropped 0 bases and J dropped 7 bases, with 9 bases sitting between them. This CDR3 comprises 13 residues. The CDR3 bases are TGCGCCAGCAGCCAAGATAACGGCCGTGAAGCTTTCTTT. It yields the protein CASSQDNGREAFF.

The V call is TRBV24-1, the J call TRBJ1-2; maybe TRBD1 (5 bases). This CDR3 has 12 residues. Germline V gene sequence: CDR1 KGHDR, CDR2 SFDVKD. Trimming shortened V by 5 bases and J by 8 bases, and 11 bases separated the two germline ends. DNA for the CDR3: TGTGCCACCAGTGTGGGATCAGGGGGCTACACCTTC. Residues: CATSVGSGGYTF.

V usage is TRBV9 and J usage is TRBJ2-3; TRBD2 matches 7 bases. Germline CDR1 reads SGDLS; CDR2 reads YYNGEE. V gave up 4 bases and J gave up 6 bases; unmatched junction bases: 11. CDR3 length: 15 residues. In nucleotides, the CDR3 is TGTGCCAGCAGCAAACAGCGGGGTCGCTCGGATACGCAGTATTTT. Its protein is CASSKQRGRSDTQYF.

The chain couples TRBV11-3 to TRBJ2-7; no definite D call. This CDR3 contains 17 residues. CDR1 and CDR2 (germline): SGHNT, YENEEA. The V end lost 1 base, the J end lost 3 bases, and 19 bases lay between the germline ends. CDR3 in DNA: TGTGCCAGCAGCTTAGTGTTCCAGGTAGGTTTTTTCTACGAGCAGTACTTC. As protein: CASSLVFQVGFFYEQYF.

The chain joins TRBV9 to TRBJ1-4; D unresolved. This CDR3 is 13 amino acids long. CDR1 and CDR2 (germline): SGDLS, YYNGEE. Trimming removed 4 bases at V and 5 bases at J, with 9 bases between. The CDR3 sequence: CASSSRRNEKLFF. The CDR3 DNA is TGTGCCAGCAGCTCTAGGCGAAATGAAAAACTGTTTTTT.

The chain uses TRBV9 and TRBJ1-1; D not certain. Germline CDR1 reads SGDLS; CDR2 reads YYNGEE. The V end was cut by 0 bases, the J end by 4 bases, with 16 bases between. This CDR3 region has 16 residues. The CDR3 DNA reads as TGTGCCAGCAGCGTAGTTATTACCGATGGCGGCACTGAAGCTTTCTTT. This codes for CASSVVITDGGTEAFF.

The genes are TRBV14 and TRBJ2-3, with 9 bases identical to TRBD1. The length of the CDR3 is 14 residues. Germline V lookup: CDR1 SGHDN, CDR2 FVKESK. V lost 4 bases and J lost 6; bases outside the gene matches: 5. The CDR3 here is CASSLGQGWDTQYF. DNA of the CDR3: TGTGCCAGCAGCCTGGGACAGGGTTGGGATACGCAGTATTTT.

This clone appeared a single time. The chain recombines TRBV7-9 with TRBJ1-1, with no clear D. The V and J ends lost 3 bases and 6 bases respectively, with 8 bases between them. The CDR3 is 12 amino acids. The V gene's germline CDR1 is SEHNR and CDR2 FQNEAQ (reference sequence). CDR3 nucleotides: TGTGCCAGCAGCTTTGAGCTTTCTGAAGCTTTCTTT. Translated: CASSFELSEAFF.

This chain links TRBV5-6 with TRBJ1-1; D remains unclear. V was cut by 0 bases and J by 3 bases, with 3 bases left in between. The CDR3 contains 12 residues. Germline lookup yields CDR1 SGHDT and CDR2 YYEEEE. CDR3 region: CASSLGDTEAFF. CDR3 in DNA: TGTGCCAGCAGCTTGGGGGACACTGAAGCTTTCTTT.

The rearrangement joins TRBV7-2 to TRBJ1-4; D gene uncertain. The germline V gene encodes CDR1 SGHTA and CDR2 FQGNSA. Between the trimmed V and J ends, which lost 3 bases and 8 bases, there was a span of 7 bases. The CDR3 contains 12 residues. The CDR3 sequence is CASSLDWEKLFF. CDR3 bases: TGTGCCAGCAGCTTGGACTGGGAAAAACTGTTTTTT.

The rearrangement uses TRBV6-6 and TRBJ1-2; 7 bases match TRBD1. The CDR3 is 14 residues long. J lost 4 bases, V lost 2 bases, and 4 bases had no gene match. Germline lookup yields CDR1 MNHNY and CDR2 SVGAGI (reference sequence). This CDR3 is CASSYARDSYGYTF. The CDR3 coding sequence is TGTGCCAGCAGTTACGCCCGGGACAGCTATGGCTACACCTTC.

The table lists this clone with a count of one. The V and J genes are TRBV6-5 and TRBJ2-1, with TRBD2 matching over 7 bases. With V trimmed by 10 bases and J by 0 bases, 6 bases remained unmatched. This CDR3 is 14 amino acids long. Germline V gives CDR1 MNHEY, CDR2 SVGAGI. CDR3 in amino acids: CATEAGTSYNEQFF. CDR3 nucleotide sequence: TGTGCCACTGAAGCGGGGACCTCCTACAATGAGCAGTTCTTC.

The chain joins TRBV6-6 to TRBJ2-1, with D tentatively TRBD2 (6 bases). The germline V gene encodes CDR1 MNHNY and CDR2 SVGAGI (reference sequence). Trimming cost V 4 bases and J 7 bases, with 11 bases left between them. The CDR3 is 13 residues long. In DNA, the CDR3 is TGTGCCAGCAGTTCTGCGGGGAGGAATGAGCAGTTCTTC. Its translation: CASSSAGRNEQFF.

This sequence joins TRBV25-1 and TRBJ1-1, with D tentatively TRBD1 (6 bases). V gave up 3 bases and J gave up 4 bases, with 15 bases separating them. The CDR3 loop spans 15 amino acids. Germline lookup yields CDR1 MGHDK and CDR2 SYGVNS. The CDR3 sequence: CASSDPTGPGTEAFF. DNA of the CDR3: TGTGCCAGCAGTGATCCTACAGGGCCCGGCACTGAAGCTTTCTTT.